This entry lists 9 T cell receptor beta chains sequenced from one sample in a study of identical twins. Each CDR3 protein gets one entry after TCRdb re-called the 5' RACE reads with MiXCR. The sample records under 1 million distinct CDR3 sequences, about 12% being singletons. The same data also went into a second study, on yellow fever vaccine responses in identical twins.

Sequenced input: PBMCs. The receptors originated from a woman in her late teens or twenties in good health.

The V and J genes are TRBV6-5 and TRBJ1-4; 8 nucleotides line up with TRBD1. The germline CDR1 and CDR2 sequences are MNHEY and SVGAGI. The CDR3 has 16 residues. V was pared by 4 bases and J by 5 bases, with 9 bases of the junction left unmatched. The CDR3, as DNA: TGTGCCAGCAGTTCCGACGGGACAGGTGCCAATGAAAAACTGTTTTTT. As protein: CASSSDGTGANEKLFF.

This clonotype has at least ten counts. The chain links TRBV29-1 to TRBJ1-1, with D possibly matching TRBD1 (5 bases). Per germline, CDR1 SQVTM and CDR2 ANQGSEA. V lost 4 bases and J 1 base, leaving 7 bases between the germline ends. The CDR3 contains 12 residues. The CDR3 DNA reads TGCAGCGTTGCTCAGGGGAACACTGAAGCTTTCTTT. It translates to CSVAQGNTEAFF.

V and J are TRBV20-1 and TRBJ2-7, with TRBD1 identical over 7 bases. The CDR3 spans 14 residues. The J segment lost 0 bases and the V segment lost 6 bases, leaving 8 bases of the junction unmatched. CDR1 and CDR2 from the germline V gene are DFQATT and SNEGSKA (reference sequence). The CDR3 DNA reads TGCAGTGCCTCCAAGGGGGCGGCCTCCTACGAGCAGTACTTC. Translating gives CSASKGAASYEQYF.

V gene TRBV6-5 combines with J gene TRBJ1-5, with D hard to call. The CDR3 consists of 14 residues. Germline V gene sequence: CDR1 MNHEY, CDR2 SVGAGI. The V gene lost 2 bases and the J gene lost 1 base, with 6 bases spanning the gap. The CDR3 DNA reads TGTGCCAGCAGTTACGGGGAGAGCAATCAGCCCCAGCATTTT. As protein: CASSYGESNQPQHF.

The genes are TRBV20-1 and TRBJ2-5, with no clear D. The CDR3 has 13 amino acids. Trimming removed 3 bases from V and 2 bases from J, with 10 bases in between. Germline loops: CDR1 DFQATT, CDR2 SNEGSKA (reference sequence). The CDR3 DNA reads as TGCAGTGCTAGTTGGCGGTCTCAAGAGACCCAGTACTTC. The encoded protein is CSASWRSQETQYF.

This chain uses TRBV3-1 with TRBJ2-4, with D maybe TRBD1 (5 bases). The CDR3 covers 16 residues. Trimming removed 4 bases at V and 2 bases at J, with 15 bases between. Germline V gives CDR1 LGHDT, CDR2 YNNKEL (reference sequence). The DNA for the CDR3 is TGTGCCAGCAGCCCCTCAGGGTTGGGAACCAAAAACATTCAGTACTTC. The encoded protein is CASSPSGLGTKNIQYF.

The rearrangement uses TRBV4-1 and TRBJ1-1, with 7 bases lining up with TRBD1. Per the germline V gene, CDR1 is MGHRA and CDR2 is YSYEKL. The V gene end was trimmed by 0 bases and the J gene end by 11 bases; junction bases not matched to a gene: 9. The CDR3 extends over 14 amino acids. CDR3 nucleotides: TGCGCCAGCAGCCAAGATGGGGACAGTACGAGGGCTTTCTTT. Translated: CASSQDGDSTRAFF.

The chain couples TRBV7-9 to TRBJ2-1, with 7 bases that match TRBD2. The CDR3 spans 15 residues. V shed 2 bases, J shed 5 bases, and the junction held 6 bases outside the gene matches. Germline lookup yields CDR1 SEHNR and CDR2 FQNEAQ (reference sequence). The CDR3 loop is CASSLSGDSNNEQFF. The CDR3 region has the DNA TGTGCCAGCAGCTTAAGCGGGGACTCAAACAATGAGCAGTTCTTC.

This clonotype was seen only a few times. V gene TRBV7-8 combines with J gene TRBJ2-7, with TRBD2 as a possible D gene (5 bases). Germline CDR1 reads SGHVS; CDR2 reads FQNEAQ. V was cut by 2 bases and J by 2 bases, with 13 bases left in between. This CDR3 contains 15 residues. DNA of the CDR3: TGTGCCAGCAGCTTACGGGGTGGGAGACCCTACGAGCAGTACTTC. Translation gives CASSLRGGRPYEQYF.